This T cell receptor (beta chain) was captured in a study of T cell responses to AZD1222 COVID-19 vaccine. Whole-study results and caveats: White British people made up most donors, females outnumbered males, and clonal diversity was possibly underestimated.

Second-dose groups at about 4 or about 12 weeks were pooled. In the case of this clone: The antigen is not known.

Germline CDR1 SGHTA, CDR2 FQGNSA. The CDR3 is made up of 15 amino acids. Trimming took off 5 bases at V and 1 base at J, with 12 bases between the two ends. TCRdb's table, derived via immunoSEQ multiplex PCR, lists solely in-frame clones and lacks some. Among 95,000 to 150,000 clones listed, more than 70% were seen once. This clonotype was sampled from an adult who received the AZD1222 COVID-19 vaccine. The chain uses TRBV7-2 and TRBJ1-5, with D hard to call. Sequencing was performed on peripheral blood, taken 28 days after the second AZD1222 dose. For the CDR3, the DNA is TGTGCCAGCAGCCCCCCAGGTCAGAGCAATCAGCCCCAGCATTTT. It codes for CASSPPGQSNQPQHF.